The 28 T cell receptor beta chains listed next were all sequenced from one sample in a study of cytomegalovirus exposure and HLA in healthy donors. It was with 60 Vbeta and 13 Jbeta primers that the PCR ran. Produced via immunoSEQ multiplex PCR; TCRdb's table is partial and in-frame only. The sample contains around 160,000 clones, around 68% of which appear only once. Specimen: PBMCs. The receptors stem from a middle-aged man in good health and CMV-seronegative.

The V call is TRBV5-1, the J call TRBJ2-7, with D tentatively TRBD1 (6 bases). With 0 bases removed from V and 5 bases from J, the gap between germline ends came to 15 bases. CDR1 is SGHRS, CDR2 YFSETQ, per germline. The CDR3 is made up of 15 amino acids. In nucleotides, the CDR3 is TGCGCCAGCAGCTTGGAAGACAGGTCCGGAGACGAGCAGTACTTC. The encoded protein is CASSLEDRSGDEQYF. Using reference TRBV5-1 and TRBJ2-7 for the parts outside the CDR3, the full variable domain is KAGVTQTPRYLIKTRGQQVTLSCSPISGHRSVSWYQQTPGQGLQFLFEYFSETQRNKGNFPGRFSGRQFSNSRSEMNVSTLELGDSALYLCASSLEDRSGDEQYFGPGTRLTVT.

V gene TRBV6-1 combines with J gene TRBJ1-5, with D possibly TRBD1 on 5 matching bases. Germline CDR1 and CDR2: MNHNS and SASEGT. This CDR3 has 13 residues. Trimming took 3 bases from V and 4 from J, leaving 7 bases between them. This chain's CDR3 is CASSDQGNQPQHF. CDR3 sequence (DNA): TGTGCCAGCAGTGATCAGGGTAATCAGCCCCAGCATTTT.

The rearrangement links TRBV20-1 to TRBJ1-2; D call uncertain. The germline CDR1 and CDR2 sequences are DFQATT and SNEGSKA (reference sequence). The V end was cut by 5 bases, the J end by 5 bases, with 9 bases between. This CDR3 comprises 11 residues. CDR3 sequence (DNA): TGCAGTGCTCGAGGCGGATATGGCTACACCTTC. Its protein product is CSARGGYGYTF.

The V gene is TRBV2, the J gene TRBJ2-2, with TRBD1 identical over 11 bases. This CDR3 spans 14 amino acids. Germline V gene sequence: CDR1 SNHLY, CDR2 FYNNEI. V lost 6 bases and J lost 3; bases outside the gene matches: 0. CDR3 protein: CASRGQGDTGELFF. The CDR3 DNA sequence: TGTGCCAGCAGGGGACAGGGGGACACCGGGGAGCTGTTTTTT.

This clone was seen more than once but under ten times. The V call is TRBV9, the J call TRBJ2-7; perhaps TRBD2 as D (6 bases). This CDR3 is built from 15 residues. Trimming pared 0 bases from V and 2 bases from J, leaving 12 bases between. Germline CDR1 reads SGDLS; CDR2 reads YYNGEE. Here the CDR3 reads CASSVGGGGTYEQYF. The DNA for the CDR3 is TGTGCCAGCAGCGTAGGTGGGGGAGGAACCTACGAGCAGTACTTC.

There are a few counts of this clone. The V call is TRBV5-1, the J call TRBJ2-2; D perhaps matches TRBD2 (5 bases). CDR3 length: 15 amino acids. Germline V gene lookup returns CDR1 SGHRS and CDR2 YFSETQ. V lost 4 bases and J 3 bases, leaving 13 bases between the germline ends. The CDR3 reads CASSGRARDTGELFF. The DNA of the CDR3 is TGCGCCAGCAGCGGGCGGGCTAGGGACACCGGGGAGCTGTTTTTT. The whole variable domain, filled in from reference TRBV5-1 and TRBJ2-2, reads KAGVTQTPRYLIKTRGQQVTLSCSPISGHRSVSWYQQTPGQGLQFLFEYFSETQRNKGNFPGRFSGRQFSNSRSEMNVSTLELGDSALYLCASSGRARDTGELFFGEGSRLTVL.

A single count supports this clone. The DNA for the CDR3 is TGTGCCAGCAGTTCCGTGGACAGCTACTATGGCTACACCTTC. Its protein product is CASSSVDSYYGYTF. This rearrangement joins TRBV6-6 to TRBJ1-2, with D tentatively TRBD1 (6 bases). CDR1 is MNHNY, CDR2 SVGAGI, per germline (reference sequence). V lost 4 bases to trimming and J lost 3 bases, with 12 bases between them. CDR3 length: 14 amino acids.

The gene calls are TRBV6-5 and TRBJ1-1, with D maybe TRBD1 (6 bases). CDR3 length equals 16 residues. V lost 4 bases, J lost 0 bases, and 15 bases lay in between. The germline gives CDR1 MNHEY, CDR2 SVGAGI. This CDR3 is CASSSLAGALNTEAFF. The CDR3 DNA follows: TGTGCCAGCAGTTCCCTGGCAGGGGCGCTGAACACTGAAGCTTTCTTT.

There are a few counts of this clone. The J gene is TRBJ2-3, the V gene TRBV6-6; a weak D match, TRBD1 (6 bases). This CDR3 is 13 amino acids long. The germline CDR1 and CDR2 sequences are MNHNY and SVGAGI (reference sequence). Trimming left V 6 bases short and J 7 bases short, with 14 bases between. The CDR3 loop reads CASSRQQGNTQYF. The CDR3 nucleotides are TGTGCCAGCAGCCGACAACAGGGAAATACGCAGTATTTT.

The rearrangement links TRBV7-9 to TRBJ1-5; D uncertain. CDR1 and CDR2 (germline): SEHNR, FQNEAQ (reference sequence). CDR3 length: 16 residues. Trimming removed 0 bases at V and 2 bases at J, with 11 bases between. The CDR3 bases are TGTGCCAGCAGCTTAGCATCGGAGGTTGGCAATCAGCCCCAGCATTTT. This sequence encodes CASSLASEVGNQPQHF.

The V gene is TRBV2, the J gene TRBJ1-2, with TRBD1 matching 11 bases. The junction had 5 bases not matched to a gene; V was cut back by 7 bases and J by 7 bases. CDR1 is SNHLY, CDR2 FYNNEI, per germline. This CDR3 is built from 13 residues. The CDR3 spells CASIGTGGIGYTF. CDR3 DNA: TGTGCCAGCATAGGGACAGGGGGTATTGGCTACACCTTC. Based on the CDR3 plus reference TRBV2 and TRBJ1-2, the full variable domain is EPEVTQTPSHQVTQMGQEVILRCVPISNHLYFYWYRQILGQKVEFLVSFYNNEISEKSEIFDDQFSVERPDGSNFTLKIRSTKLEDSAMYFCASIGTGGIGYTFGSGTRLTVV.

This clone occurred a few times. In nucleotides, the CDR3 is TGTGCCAGCAGCACACCCCAGGGCGGAAACACCATATATTTT. Residues: CASSTPQGGNTIYF. The rearrangement uses TRBV5-4 and TRBJ1-3; maybe TRBD1 (5 bases). The V and J ends lost 4 bases and 4 bases respectively, with 12 bases between them. There are 14 residues in the CDR3. From germline, CDR1 is SGHNT and CDR2 YYREEE (reference sequence).

The chain couples TRBV18 to TRBJ1-2; D is perhaps TRBD1 (6 bases). Trimming cost V 4 bases and J 2 bases, with 11 bases left between them. Germline V gene sequence: CDR1 KGHSH, CDR2 LQKENI. The CDR3 runs 14 residues. The CDR3 DNA follows: TGTGCCAGCTCACTACAGGGTGCCAACTATGGCTACACCTTC. Translation gives CASSLQGANYGYTF.

This chain uses TRBV9 with TRBJ1-2; D is uncertain. The CDR3 is 15 amino acids. The germline gives CDR1 SGDLS, CDR2 YYNGEE. V was trimmed by 3 bases and J by 2 bases, leaving 14 bases between them. CDR3 coding DNA: TGTGCCAGCAGCGCCGGAGCCCCGGGAAACTATGGCTACACCTTC. It translates to CASSAGAPGNYGYTF. The full variable domain, in which reference TRBV9 and TRBJ1-2 provide the parts outside the CDR3, is DSGVTQTPKHLITATGQRVTLRCSPRSGDLSVYWYQQSLDQGLQFLIQYYNGEERAKGNILERFSAQQFPDLHSELNLSSLELGDSALYFCASSAGAPGNYGYTFGSGTRLTVV.

The CDR3 nucleotides read TGCAGCGTTGAGGAGGCGGGGTCAGTCCCAGATACGCAGTATTTT. Its translation is CSVEEAGSVPDTQYF. The J gene is TRBJ2-3, the V gene TRBV29-1, with D maybe TRBD2 (6 bases). Per germline, CDR1 SQVTM and CDR2 ANQGSEA. CDR3 size: 15 residues. Deletions cut 3 bases from V and 4 bases from J, with 17 bases between.

This clone was seen a few times. J is TRBJ1-1 and V is TRBV7-9, with a weak D call TRBD1 (6 bases). There are 14 residues in the CDR3. Trimming left V 1 base short and J 1 base short, with 7 bases between. Germline V gene sequence: CDR1 SEHNR, CDR2 FQNEAQ (reference sequence). The CDR3 region has the DNA TGTGCCAGCAGCTTAGGGACAGAGAACACTGAAGCTTTCTTT. It specifies CASSLGTENTEAFF.

This clone was counted a single time. The chain combines TRBV11-2 with TRBJ2-4, with 7 bases identical to TRBD1. This CDR3 comprises 15 residues. V was pared by 4 bases and J by 3 bases, with 6 bases of the junction left unmatched. Germline lookup yields CDR1 SGHAT and CDR2 FQNNGV. CDR3 DNA sequence: TGTGCCAGCAGCTCCGACAGGGACATCAAAAACATTCAGTACTTC. Its protein is CASSSDRDIKNIQYF.

The rearrangement uses TRBV6-1 and TRBJ1-2; TRBD1 is a possible D gene (5 bases). Germline assignment: CDR1 MNHNS and CDR2 SASEGT. Trimming took 0 bases from V and 8 from J, leaving 13 bases between them. CDR3 size: 14 residues. The CDR3 protein is CASSEAGRARGYTF. Here the CDR3 DNA reads TGTGCCAGCAGTGAAGCGGGCAGGGCACGGGGCTACACCTTC.

This clone has more than one count but fewer than ten. Other DNA sequences in the sample encode the same CDR3. The chain is built from TRBV19 and TRBJ2-7; D perhaps matches TRBD1 (6 bases). Trimming took off 0 bases at V and 0 bases at J, with 9 bases between the two ends. This CDR3 is 15 amino acids long. CDR1 is LNHDA, CDR2 SQIVND, per germline (reference sequence). CDR3 nucleotide sequence: TGTGCCAGTAGTATAGACAGGGGCCTCTCCTACGAGCAGTACTTC. Its translation is CASSIDRGLSYEQYF.

This clone was counted between two and nine times. This rearrangement joins TRBV2 to TRBJ2-7; 7 bases agree with TRBD1. Unmatched junction bases numbered 4, after V lost 4 bases and J lost 1 base. The CDR3 extends over 14 amino acids. Germline CDR1 is SNHLY and CDR2 is FYNNEI. CDR3 residues: CASSGAGGSYEQYF. The CDR3 DNA is TGTGCCAGCAGTGGCGCAGGGGGATCCTACGAGCAGTACTTC.

The chain couples TRBV18 to TRBJ1-2; D is ambiguous. Germline CDR1 and CDR2: KGHSH and LQKENI. The CDR3 sequence is 13 residues long. With 5 bases removed from V and 6 bases from J, the gap between germline ends came to 13 bases. CDR3 coding DNA: TGTGCCAGCTCAAATTTGACTGGTCATGGCTACACCTTC. It yields the protein CASSNLTGHGYTF. The whole variable domain, remainder taken from reference TRBV18 and TRBJ1-2, is NAGVMQNPRHLVRRRGQEARLRCSPMKGHSHVYWYRQLPEEGLKFMVYLQKENIIDESGMPKERFSAEFPKEGPSILRIQQVVRGDSAAYFCASSNLTGHGYTFGSGTRLTVV.

This chain joins TRBV5-1 and TRBJ2-5; 11 bases match TRBD2. The CDR3 covers 14 residues. V lost 4 bases, J lost 5 bases, and 4 bases stayed unmatched. Germline-derived CDR1 and CDR2 are SGHRS and YFSETQ. This CDR3 is CASSISGGAETQYF. DNA for the CDR3: TGCGCCAGCAGCATTAGCGGGGGGGCTGAGACCCAGTACTTC. The complete variable domain, with remaining parts taken from reference TRBV5-1 and TRBJ2-5, reads KAGVTQTPRYLIKTRGQQVTLSCSPISGHRSVSWYQQTPGQGLQFLFEYFSETQRNKGNFPGRFSGRQFSNSRSEMNVSTLELGDSALYLCASSISGGAETQYFGPGTRLLVL.

There are a few counts of this clone. The rearrangement joins TRBV5-6 to TRBJ2-3; TRBD2 matches at 12 bases. CDR3 size: 18 residues. Germline V lookup: CDR1 SGHDT, CDR2 YYEEEE. The J segment lost 6 bases and the V segment lost 0 bases, leaving 11 bases of the junction unmatched. This chain's CDR3 is CASSLVGRLAGVKDTQYF. In DNA, the CDR3 is TGTGCCAGCAGCTTGGTAGGGAGACTAGCGGGGGTGAAGGATACGCAGTATTTT.

The chain recombines TRBV18 with TRBJ1-5, with D perhaps matching TRBD1 (5 bases). Trimming left V 5 bases short and J 0 bases short, with 8 bases between. The CDR3 extends over 14 amino acids. The germline V gene encodes CDR1 KGHSH and CDR2 LQKENI. The CDR3 DNA sequence: TGTGCCAGCTCATCTCAGGGTAGCAATCAGCCCCAGCATTTT. Translating it yields CASSSQGSNQPQHF.

The chain employs TRBV5-8 and TRBJ2-3; 7 positions agree with TRBD1. After removal of 4 bases from V and 0 bases from J, the junction contained 5 bases not matched to a gene. This CDR3 has 15 amino acids. Germline V gene sequence: CDR1 SGHTS, CDR2 YDEGEE. CDR3 nucleotide sequence: TGTGCCAGCAGCCTACAGGGGCGAAGCACAGATACGCAGTATTTT. Its protein is CASSLQGRSTDTQYF. Looking up the rest from reference TRBV5-8 and TRBJ2-3 gives the full variable domain: EAGVTQSPTHLIKTRGQQATLRCSPISGHTSVYWYQQALGLGLQFLLWYDEGEERNRGNFPPRFSGRQFPNYSSELNVNALELEDSALYLCASSLQGRSTDTQYFGPGTRLTVL.

This clone was picked up a small number of times. This chain uses TRBV28 with TRBJ1-1; 7 nucleotides match TRBD1. The germline CDR1 and CDR2 sequences are MDHEN and SYDVKM. V lost 5 bases to trimming and J lost 14 bases; unmatched junction nucleotides: 8. CDR3 length: 11 residues. The CDR3 loop reads CASSPSTGRFF. The CDR3 bases are TGTGCCAGCAGTCCGTCGACAGGGAGGTTCTTT. The full variable domain, completed using reference TRBV28 and TRBJ1-1, is DVKVTQSSRYLVKRTGEKVFLECVQDMDHENMFWYRQDPGLGLRLIYFSYDVKMKEKGDIPEGYSVSREKKERFSLILESASTNQTSMYLCASSPSTGRFFGQGTRLTVV.

This clone came up a few times. The chain uses TRBV5-1 and TRBJ2-1; 11 bases line up with TRBD2. The CDR3 extends over 17 amino acids. Trimming at V came to 3 bases and at J to 6 bases, leaving 11 bases not matched to a gene. Germline V lookup: CDR1 SGHRS, CDR2 YFSETQ. CDR3 coding DNA: TGCGCCAGCAGCTCCCGGGCTAGCGGGGGGCCCCCCAATGAGCAGTTCTTC. The encoded protein is CASSSRASGGPPNEQFF.

Only a few counts were recorded for this clone. The CDR3 coding sequence is TGTGCCATCGGAGACAGGTATACGAACACCGGGGAGCTGTTTTTT. It translates to CAIGDRYTNTGELFF. The chain joins TRBV10-3 to TRBJ2-2, with TRBD1 as a possible D gene (6 bases). This CDR3 is 15 amino acids long. CDR1 ENHRY and CDR2 SYGVKD come from the germline V gene. V dropped 8 bases and J dropped 0 bases, with 13 bases sitting between them.